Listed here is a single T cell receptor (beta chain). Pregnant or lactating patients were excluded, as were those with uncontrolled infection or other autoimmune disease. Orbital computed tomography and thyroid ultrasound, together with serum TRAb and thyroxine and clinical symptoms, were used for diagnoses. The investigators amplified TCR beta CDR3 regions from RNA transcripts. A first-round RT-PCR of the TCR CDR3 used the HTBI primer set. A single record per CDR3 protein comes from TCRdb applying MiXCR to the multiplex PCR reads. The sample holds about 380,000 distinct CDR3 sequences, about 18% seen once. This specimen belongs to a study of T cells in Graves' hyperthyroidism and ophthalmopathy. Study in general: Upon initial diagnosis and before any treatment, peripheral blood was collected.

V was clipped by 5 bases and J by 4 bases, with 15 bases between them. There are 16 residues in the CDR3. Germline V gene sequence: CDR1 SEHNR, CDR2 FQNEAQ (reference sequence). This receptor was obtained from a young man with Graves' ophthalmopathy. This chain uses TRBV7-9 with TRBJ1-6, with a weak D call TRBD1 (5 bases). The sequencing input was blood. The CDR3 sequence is CASSARTQLYNSPLHF. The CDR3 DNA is TGTGCCAGCAGCGCTCGGACACAGTTGTATAATTCACCCCTCCACTTT. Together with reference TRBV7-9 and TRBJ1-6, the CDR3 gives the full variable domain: DTGVSQNPRHKITKRGQNVTFRCDPISEHNRLYWYRQTLGQGPEFLTYFQNEAQLEKSRLLSDRFSAERPKGSFSTLEIQRTEQGDSAMYLCASSARTQLYNSPLHFGNGTRLTVT.